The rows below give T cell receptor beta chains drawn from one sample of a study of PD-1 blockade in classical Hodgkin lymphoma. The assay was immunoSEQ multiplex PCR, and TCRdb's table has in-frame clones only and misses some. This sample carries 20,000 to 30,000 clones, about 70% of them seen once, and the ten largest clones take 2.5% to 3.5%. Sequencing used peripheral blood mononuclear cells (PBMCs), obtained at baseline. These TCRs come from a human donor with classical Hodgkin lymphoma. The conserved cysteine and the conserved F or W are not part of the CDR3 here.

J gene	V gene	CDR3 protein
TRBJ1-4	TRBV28	ASSSQWDRINEKLF
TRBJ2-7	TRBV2	ASSEGRDSSYEQY
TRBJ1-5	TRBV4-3	ASSQGFSNREWGNQPQH
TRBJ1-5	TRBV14	ASSRGEASNQPQH
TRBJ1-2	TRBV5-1	ASSLAGRLYGYT
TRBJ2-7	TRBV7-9	ASSSITTSGYYEQY
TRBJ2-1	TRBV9	ASSVTGNSYNEQF
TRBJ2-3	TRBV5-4	ASSWVRNTDTQY
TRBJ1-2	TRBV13	ASSPPDTPYGYT
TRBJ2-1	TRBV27	ASRESGGAGNEQF
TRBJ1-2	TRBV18	ASSQGADGYT
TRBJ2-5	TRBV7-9	ASSLDGTGQETQY
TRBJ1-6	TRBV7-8	ASSLGQGTSPLH
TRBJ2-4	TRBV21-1	ASTSGKLAPTRLAKNIQY
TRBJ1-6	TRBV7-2	ASSSESSYNSPLH
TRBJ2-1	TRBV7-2	ASSPLGNNEQF
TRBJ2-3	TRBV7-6	ASNGGGGDTQY
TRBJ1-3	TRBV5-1	ASSLDPTNSGNTIY
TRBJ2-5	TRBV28	ASSLRGTETQY
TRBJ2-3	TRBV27	ASSALEWRGTSSTDTQY
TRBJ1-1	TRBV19	ASSRGNRANTEAF